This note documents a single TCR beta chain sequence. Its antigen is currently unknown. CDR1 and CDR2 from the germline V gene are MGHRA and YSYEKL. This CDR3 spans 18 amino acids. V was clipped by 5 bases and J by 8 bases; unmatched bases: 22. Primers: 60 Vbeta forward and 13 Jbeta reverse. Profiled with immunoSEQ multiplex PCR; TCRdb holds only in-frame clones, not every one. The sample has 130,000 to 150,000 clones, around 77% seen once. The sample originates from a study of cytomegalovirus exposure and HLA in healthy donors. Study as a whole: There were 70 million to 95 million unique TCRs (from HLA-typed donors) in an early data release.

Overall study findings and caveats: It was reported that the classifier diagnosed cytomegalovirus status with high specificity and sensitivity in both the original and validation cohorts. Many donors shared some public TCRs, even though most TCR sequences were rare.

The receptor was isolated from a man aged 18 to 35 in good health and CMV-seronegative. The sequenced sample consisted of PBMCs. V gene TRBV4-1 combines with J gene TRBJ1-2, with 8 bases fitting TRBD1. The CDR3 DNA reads TGCGCCAGCAGCTGGGGGGGTACAGGGGGGCCACGGGTCGAGGGCTACACCTTC. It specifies CASSWGGTGGPRVEGYTF.